This TCR beta chain is from a study of Ad26.COV2.S vaccination and SARS-CoV-2 variants. Across the study: Intramuscularly, Ad26.COV2.S was given either once or twice, 56 days apart. Study-wide findings and caveats: Quantification of TCR breadth and depth may have yielded underestimates of total T cell responses. Vaccinees and placebo recipients showed similar non-spike TCR breadth.

Profiling relied on immunoSEQ multiplex PCR, and the TCRdb table lists in-frame clones only, not all of them. The sample includes some 410,000 clones, around 92% of them seen just once. This CDR3 has 10 amino acids. Trimming took 8 bases from V and 12 from J, leaving 13 bases between them. In germline, CDR1 is MDHEN, CDR2 SYDVKM. Treatment reported: 15 to 20 received Ad26.COV2.S at low or high dose, single or two shots; five or six received placebo; per-sample allocation not given. Samples were taken on day 63 after the first vaccine or placebo injection. Spike of the Wuhan-strain SARS-CoV-2 was expressed by an Ad26 vector, which formed the vaccine. This clone is labeled medium-sized. Its specificity is not known.

This sequence was found in a person aged 18-65 years who received the Ad26.COV2.S COVID-19 vaccine or a placebo. The V call is TRBV28, the J call TRBJ1-2; a possible D gene is TRBD1 (5 bases). Sequenced here: peripheral blood, sampled in a trial of Ad26.COV2.S vaccine versus placebo. CDR3: CASGTVLNTF. The CDR3 DNA follows: TGTGCCAGCGGGACCGTTTTAAACACCTTC.